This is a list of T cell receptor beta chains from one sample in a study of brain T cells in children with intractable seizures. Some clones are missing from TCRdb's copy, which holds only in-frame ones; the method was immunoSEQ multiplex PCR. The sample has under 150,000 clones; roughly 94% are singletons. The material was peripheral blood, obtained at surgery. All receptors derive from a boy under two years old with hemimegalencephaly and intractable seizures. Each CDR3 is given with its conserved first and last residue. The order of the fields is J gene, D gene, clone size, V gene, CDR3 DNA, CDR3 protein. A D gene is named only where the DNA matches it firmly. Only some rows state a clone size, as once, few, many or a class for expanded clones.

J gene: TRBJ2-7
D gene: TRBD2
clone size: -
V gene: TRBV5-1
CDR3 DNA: TGCGCCAGCAGCTTCGCTACTAGCGCCTACGAGCAGTACTTC
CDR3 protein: CASSFATSAYEQYF

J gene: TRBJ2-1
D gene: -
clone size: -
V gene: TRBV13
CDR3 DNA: TGTGCCAGCAGCTTAGGGACTACCTACAATGAGCAGTTCTTC
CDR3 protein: CASSLGTTYNEQFF

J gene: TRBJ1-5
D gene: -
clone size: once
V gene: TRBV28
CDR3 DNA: TGTGCCAGCAGTCAGCCTTATAGCAATCAGCCCCAGCATTTT
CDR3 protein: CASSQPYSNQPQHF

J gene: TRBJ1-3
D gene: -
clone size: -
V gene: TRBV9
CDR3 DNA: TGTGCCAGCAGCGTATACAACTCTGGAAACACCATATATTTT
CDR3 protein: CASSVYNSGNTIYF

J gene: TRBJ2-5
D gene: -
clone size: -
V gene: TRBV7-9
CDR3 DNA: TGTGCCAGCAGCCCTACCCGGGACATACTGAGGCAAGAGACCCAGTACTTC
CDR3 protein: CASSPTRDILRQETQYF

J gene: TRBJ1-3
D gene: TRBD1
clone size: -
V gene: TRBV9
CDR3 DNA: TGTGCCAGCAGCGTAGAGGGGGCAGGGGGAAACACCATATATTTT
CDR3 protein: CASSVEGAGGNTIYF

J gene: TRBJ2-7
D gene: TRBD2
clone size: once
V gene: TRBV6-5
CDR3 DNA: TGTGCCAGCGGAATAGCGGGAGAAGACGAGCAGTACTTC
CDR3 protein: CASGIAGEDEQYF

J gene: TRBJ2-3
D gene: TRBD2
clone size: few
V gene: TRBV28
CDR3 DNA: TGTGCCAGCAGTCCCCTGACTAGCGGCACAGATACGCAGTATTTT
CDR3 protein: CASSPLTSGTDTQYF

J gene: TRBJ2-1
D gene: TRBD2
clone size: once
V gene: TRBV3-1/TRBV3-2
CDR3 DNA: TGTGCCAGCAGCCCTGGGACTAGCGGGAGGATGAATGAGCAGTTCTTC
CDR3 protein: CASSPGTSGRMNEQFF

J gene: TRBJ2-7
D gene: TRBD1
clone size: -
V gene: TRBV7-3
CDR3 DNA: TGTGCCAGCAGCTCGAACAGGGGTCGGTACGAGCAGTACTTC
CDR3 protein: CASSSNRGRYEQYF

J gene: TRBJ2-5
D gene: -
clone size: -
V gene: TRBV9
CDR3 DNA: TGTGCCAGCAGCGTAGCAGGGGCGTCAGAGACCCAGTACTTC
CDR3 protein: CASSVAGASETQYF

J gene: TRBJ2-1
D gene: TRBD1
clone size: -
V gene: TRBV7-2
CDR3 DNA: TGTGCCAGCAGCTTACCGGGACAGGGATTCTACAATGAGCAGTTCTTC
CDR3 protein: CASSLPGQGFYNEQFF

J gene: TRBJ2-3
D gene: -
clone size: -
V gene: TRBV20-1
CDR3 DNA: TGCAGTGCTCGTTGGGTGGATACGCAGTATTTT
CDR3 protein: CSARWVDTQYF

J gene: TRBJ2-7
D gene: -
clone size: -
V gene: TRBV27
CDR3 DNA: TGTGCCAGCAGTTTATTCTTTTCGGGGGCGGGTGAGCAGTACTTC
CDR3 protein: CASSLFFSGAGEQYF

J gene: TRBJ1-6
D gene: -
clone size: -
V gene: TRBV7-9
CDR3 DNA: TGTGCCAGCAGCTTAAGCGTCACGGACACCCTCCACTTT
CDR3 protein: CASSLSVTDTLHF

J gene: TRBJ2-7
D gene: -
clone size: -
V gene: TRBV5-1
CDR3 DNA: TGCGCCAGCAGCTTGGACAGCCCACAAACCTACGAGCAGTACTTC
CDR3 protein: CASSLDSPQTYEQYF

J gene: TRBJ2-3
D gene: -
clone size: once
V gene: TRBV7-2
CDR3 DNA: TGTGCCAGCAGCTTCCAAGCTGGTTTTACAGATACGCAGTATTTT
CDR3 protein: CASSFQAGFTDTQYF

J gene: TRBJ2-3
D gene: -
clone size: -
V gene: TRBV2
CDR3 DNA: TGTGCCAGCGGATATAGCACAGATACGCAGTATTTT
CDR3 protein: CASGYSTDTQYF

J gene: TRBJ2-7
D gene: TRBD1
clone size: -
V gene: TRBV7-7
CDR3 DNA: TGTGCCAGCAGCTCCTCCCGACAGGGGGGTTACGAGCAGTACTTC
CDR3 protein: CASSSSRQGGYEQYF

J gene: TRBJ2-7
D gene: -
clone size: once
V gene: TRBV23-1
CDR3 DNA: TGCGCCAGCAGTGGGAGGGGGAGCGCCTACGAGCAGTACTTC
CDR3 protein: CASSGRGSAYEQYF

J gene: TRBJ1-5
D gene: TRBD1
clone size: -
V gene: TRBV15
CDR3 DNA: TGTGCCACCAGCAGAGATGGACAGGGGCACAATCAGCCCCAGCATTTT
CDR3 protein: CATSRDGQGHNQPQHF

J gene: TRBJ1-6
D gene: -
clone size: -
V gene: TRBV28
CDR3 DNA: TGTGCCAGCAGTTTGTATTCACCCCTCCACTTT
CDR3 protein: CASSLYSPLHF

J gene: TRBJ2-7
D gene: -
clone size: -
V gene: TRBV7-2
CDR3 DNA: TGTGCCAGCAGCTCGGGACAAGGTGGGGAGTACGAGCAGTACTTC
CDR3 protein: CASSSGQGGEYEQYF

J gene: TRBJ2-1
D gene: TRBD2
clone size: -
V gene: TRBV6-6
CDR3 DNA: TGTGCCAGCAGACCCGCGGGACTATACAATGAGCAGTTCTTC
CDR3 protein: CASRPAGLYNEQFF

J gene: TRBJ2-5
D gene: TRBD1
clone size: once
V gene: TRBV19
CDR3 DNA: TGTGCCAGTAGTCTCAGGGGGCCGGGGGAGACCCAGTACTTC
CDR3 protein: CASSLRGPGETQYF

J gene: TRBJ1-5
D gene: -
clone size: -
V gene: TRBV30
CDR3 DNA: TGTGCCTGGAGTGTATCGTTCGGCGATAGCAATCAGCCCCAGCATTTT
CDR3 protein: CAWSVSFGDSNQPQHF

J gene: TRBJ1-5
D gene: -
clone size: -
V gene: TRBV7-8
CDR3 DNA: TGTGCCAGCAGCTTAGCGTTCCCCGTCGGGCCCCAGCATTTT
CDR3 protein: CASSLAFPVGPQHF

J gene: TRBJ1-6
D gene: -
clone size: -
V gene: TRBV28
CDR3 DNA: TGTGCCAGCAGTCCCATCCACGGGAGTCGGTCACCCCTCCACTTT
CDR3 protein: CASSPIHGSRSPLHF

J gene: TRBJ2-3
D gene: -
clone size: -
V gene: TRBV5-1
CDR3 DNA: TGCGCCAGCAGCTTGGGGCCTGGAGATACGCAGTATTTT
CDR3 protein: CASSLGPGDTQYF